This T cell receptor beta chain comes out of a study of blood T cells in healthy people across ages. This clonotype was found a few times. Through a sample-barcoded 5' primer and a J-beta primer mix, a second PCR was run for about 6 to 11 cycles. CDR3-containing paired-end reads numbered at least 2.5 million in each sample. TCRdb re-derived calls from the 5' RACE reads in MiXCR, one entry per CDR3 protein. The sample contains over 1,500,000 distinct CDR3 sequences, around 50% of which appear only once. The V and J ends lost 5 bases and 6 bases respectively, with 11 bases between them. Germline V lookup: CDR1 MNHEY, CDR2 SVGAGI. This CDR3 contains 13 residues.

The source of this sequence is a middle-aged woman in good health. Sequenced material: blood. The gene calls are TRBV6-5 and TRBJ1-5; D ambiguous. CDR3 region: CASSTHDGQPQHF. The DNA for the CDR3 is TGTGCCAGCAGTACCCACGACGGTCAGCCCCAGCATTTT.